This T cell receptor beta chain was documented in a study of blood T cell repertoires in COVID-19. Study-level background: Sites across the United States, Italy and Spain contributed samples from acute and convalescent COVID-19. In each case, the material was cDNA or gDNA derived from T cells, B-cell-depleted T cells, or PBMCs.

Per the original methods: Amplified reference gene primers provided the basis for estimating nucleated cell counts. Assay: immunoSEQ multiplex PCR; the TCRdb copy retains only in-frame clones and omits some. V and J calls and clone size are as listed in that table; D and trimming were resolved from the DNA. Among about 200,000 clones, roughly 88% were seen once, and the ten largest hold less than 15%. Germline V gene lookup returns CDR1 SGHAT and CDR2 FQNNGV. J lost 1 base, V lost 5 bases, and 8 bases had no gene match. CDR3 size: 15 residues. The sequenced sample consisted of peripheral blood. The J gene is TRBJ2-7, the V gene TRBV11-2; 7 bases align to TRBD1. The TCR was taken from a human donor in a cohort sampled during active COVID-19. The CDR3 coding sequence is TGTGCCAGCAGCCCATCCGGGACAGCTTCCTACGAGCAGTACTTC. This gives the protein CASSPSGTASYEQYF.